The 4 T cell receptor beta chains below come from one sample, sequenced in a study of T-cell reconstitution after alpha-beta-depleted transplantation in children listed by TCRdb under 2016. Library preparation employed PCR. TCRdb records Illumina HiSeq 2500 as the sequencer. Molecular barcoding was employed in the preparation of TCR libraries, with unique molecular identifiers being used to normalize TCRbeta repertoire quantification. TCRdb took the public reads, trimmed them with fastp at Q25, ran MiXCR for clone calling and kept in-frame beta chains. Here each entry gathers all rows of one CDR3 protein and keeps the most common genes and DNA. The sample contains around 5,000 distinct CDR3 sequences, about 25% of them found a single time. The ten largest make up over 30% of the sample. This sample's time point label indicates: day 60 (about 2 months) after transplantation. The treatment or condition label, as the study defines it: allogeneic hematopoietic cell transplantation with graft depleted of TCRalphabeta T cells and CD19 B cells.

The specimen comprised PBMCs, mostly from graft donor cells, sampled 60 days after TCRalphabeta/CD19-depleted stem cell transplant. The source is a male patient aged 2 to 9 who had a stem cell transplant for acute lymphoblastic leukemia, so the T cells may come from the graft donor.

In this sample, this clonotype turned up many times. The rearrangement links TRBV7-9 to TRBJ2-2; D is possibly TRBD1 (6 bases). The CDR3 totals 13 residues. Trimming cost V 8 bases and J 7 bases, with 14 bases left between them. Germline V CDR1 and CDR2: SEHNR, FQNEAQ (reference sequence). This CDR3 is CASAGEMNGELFF. CDR3 coding DNA: TGTGCCAGCGCAGGGGAAATGAACGGGGAGCTGTTTTTT.

This clonotype was counted once. This chain's CDR3 is CASSPHTFHGAVLTF. The DNA of the CDR3 is TGTGCCAGCTCACCACATACTTTTCACGGGGCGGTACTCACCTTC. The chain is built from TRBV18 and TRBJ1-2, with a weak D call TRBD1 (5 bases). The germline V gene encodes CDR1 KGHSH and CDR2 LQKENI. This CDR3 has 15 residues. The V end was cut by 1 base, the J end by 13 bases, with 22 bases between. The variable domain in full, with the rest retrieved from reference TRBV18 and TRBJ1-2, is NAGVMQNPRHLVRRRGQEARLRCSPMKGHSHVYWYRQLPEEGLKFMVYLQKENIIDESGMPKERFSAEFPKEGPSILRIQQVVRGDSAAYFCASSPHTFHGAVLTFGSGTRLTVV.

The genes are TRBV5-8 and TRBJ2-1, with 7 bases aligning to TRBD1. Germline CDR1 is SGHTS and CDR2 is YDEGEE. V was clipped by 9 bases and J by 3 bases; unmatched bases: 6. CDR3 length equals 13 residues. This CDR3 reads CAMGRDSYNEQFF. In nucleotides, the CDR3 is TGTGCCATGGGCAGGGACAGCTACAATGAGCAGTTCTTC.

There are many counts of this clonotype. The rearrangement links TRBV7-9 to TRBJ2-1, with 9 positions matching TRBD2. With 5 bases clipped from V and 3 bases from J, the junction kept 5 bases outside the gene matches. The length of the CDR3 is 15 residues. The V gene's germline CDR1 is SEHNR and CDR2 FQNEAQ (reference sequence). The CDR3 region has the DNA TGTGCCAGCAGCCAGCGCGGGGGGGTCTACAATGAGCAGTTCTTC. Translating gives CASSQRGGVYNEQFF.